Below are 14 T cell receptor beta chains sequenced from a single sample in a study of radiotherapy plus CTLA-4 blockade in lung cancer. Produced via immunoSEQ multiplex PCR; TCRdb's table is partial and in-frame only. The table shows tens of thousands of clones, with about 77% occurring only once. The specimen was peripheral blood, collected from a patient treated with radiotherapy plus ipilimumab. The origin of the receptors is a human donor with non-small cell lung cancer whose response to radiotherapy plus ipilimumab could not be evaluated.

This chain joins TRBV5-6 and TRBJ1-5; maybe TRBD1 (5 bases). The germline V gene encodes CDR1 SGHDT and CDR2 YYEEEE. Trimming removed 0 bases at V and 5 bases at J, with 9 bases between. This CDR3 spans 14 amino acids. CDR3 coding DNA: TGTGCCAGCAGCTTGGGGCAGGGCGATCAGCCCCAGCATTTT. It is translated as CASSLGQGDQPQHF. Based on the CDR3 plus reference TRBV5-6 and TRBJ1-5, the full variable domain is DAGVTQSPTHLIKTRGQQVTLRCSPKSGHDTVSWYQQALGQGPQFIFQYYEEEERQRGNFPDRFSGHQFPNYSSELNVNALLLGDSALYLCASSLGQGDQPQHFGDGTRLSIL.

A single count supports this clone. This chain joins TRBV5-6 and TRBJ2-1, with 7 bases lining up with TRBD2. Germline V gives CDR1 SGHDT, CDR2 YYEEEE. The CDR3 runs to 12 residues. V lost 1 base to trimming and J lost 11 bases; unmatched junction nucleotides: 3. DNA of the CDR3: TGTGCCAGCAGCTTGTCTAGCGGCCAGCAGTTCTTC. Translating gives CASSLSSGQQFF.

A few counts support this clone. This chain connects TRBV7-9 to TRBJ2-3; 9 bases match TRBD2. V trimming: 5 bases; J trimming: 7 bases; junction bases outside the gene matches: 16. This CDR3 contains 17 residues. Germline assignment: CDR1 SEHNR and CDR2 FQNEAQ (reference sequence). The CDR3 reads CASSTPLGREGPYTQYF. In DNA, the CDR3 is TGTGCCAGCAGCACCCCCTTAGGGCGGGAGGGCCCGTATACGCAGTATTTT.

This chain uses TRBV18 with TRBJ2-2; 9 bases line up with TRBD2. Germline CDR1 is KGHSH and CDR2 is LQKENI. The V and J ends lost 0 bases and 4 bases, in that order; junction bases with no gene match: 6. This CDR3 comprises 17 residues. The CDR3 DNA sequence: TGTGCCAGCTCACCACCGTCGAGCGGGGGGCCCACCGGGGAGCTGTTTTTT. Its translation: CASSPPSSGGPTGELFF.

This clone was observed a single time. The chain joins TRBV27 to TRBJ2-3; 12 positions agree with TRBD2. Looked up from germline, CDR1 is MNHEY and CDR2 is SMNVEV (reference sequence). The ends lost 6 bases at V and 6 bases at J; junction bases unmatched: 7. The length of the CDR3 is 15 residues. Here the CDR3 DNA reads TGTGCCAGCAGGAGACCTAGCGGGGGGGTGGATACGCAGTATTTT. This encodes CASRRPSGGVDTQYF.

The J gene is TRBJ1-1, the V gene TRBV6-6; D not certain. Germline CDR1 reads MNHNY; CDR2 reads SVGAGI (reference sequence). V was clipped by 2 bases and J by 5 bases, with 12 bases between them. The CDR3 totals 14 residues. The CDR3 DNA follows: TGTGCCAGCAGTTACCGGAGCGGGAGTACTGAAGCTTTCTTT. Amino acids: CASSYRSGSTEAFF.

The chain has TRBV4-2 and TRBJ2-1, with 14 bases that match TRBD2. Losses at the gene ends were 0 bases for V and 3 bases for J; bases not matched to a gene: 7. Germline-derived CDR1 and CDR2 are LGHNA and YNFKEQ. The CDR3 has 19 residues. CDR3 coding DNA: TGTGCCAGCAGCCAAGAAGGTGGACTAGCGGGGGGTTTCTACAATGAGCAGTTCTTC. Translating gives CASSQEGGLAGGFYNEQFF.

The CDR3: CASSFVDRAGEAFF. The CDR3 region has the DNA TGCGCCAGCAGCTTTGTCGACAGGGCTGGTGAAGCTTTCTTT. V usage is TRBV5-1 and J usage is TRBJ1-1; 7 bases are shared with TRBD1. The CDR3 consists of 14 residues. The germline V gene has CDR1 SGHRS and CDR2 YFSETQ. V was clipped by 2 bases and J by 7 bases; unmatched bases: 8.

The rearrangement joins TRBV20-1 to TRBJ2-5; D perhaps matches TRBD2 (5 bases). The CDR3 is 11 residues long. V shed 6 bases and J shed 2 bases, with 7 bases lying between them. Germline V gives CDR1 DFQATT, CDR2 SNEGSKA (reference sequence). The CDR3 region is CSARDQETQYF. The CDR3 DNA reads as TGCAGTGCACGGGATCAAGAGACCCAGTACTTC.

The V and J genes are TRBV6-1 and TRBJ2-3; the match to TRBD1 covers 9 bases. This CDR3 is 18 amino acids long. CDR1 is MNHNS and CDR2 is SASEGT in the germline V gene. With 1 base clipped from V and 2 bases from J, the junction kept 10 bases outside the gene matches. The CDR3 reads CASSEVRAGTGFTDTQYF. CDR3 DNA sequence: TGTGCCAGCAGTGAAGTTAGAGCCGGGACAGGGTTCACAGATACGCAGTATTTT.

This rearrangement joins TRBV4-3 to TRBJ2-5; TRBD2 is a possible D gene (6 bases). The CDR3 sequence is 16 residues long. The germline V and J ends were trimmed by 3 bases and 2 bases, with 16 bases remaining between them. Germline V CDR1 and CDR2: LGHNA, YSLEER. CDR3 region: CASSQRLTSFQETQYF. In nucleotides, the CDR3 is TGCGCCAGCAGCCAGAGACTCACTAGCTTTCAAGAGACCCAGTACTTC.

This clone occurred a few times. The CDR3 loop is CASSVRPGTGDTDTQYF. Here the CDR3 DNA reads TGTGCCAGCAGCGTACGCCCCGGGACAGGGGACACAGATACGCAGTATTTT. The chain joins TRBV9 to TRBJ2-3; 10 bases align to TRBD1. The trim removed 1 base at V and 2 bases at J, leaving 7 bases unmatched. Germline CDR1 and CDR2: SGDLS and YYNGEE. The CDR3 extends over 17 amino acids.

The rearrangement uses TRBV4-2 and TRBJ2-2, with unresolved D. Germline CDR1 and CDR2: LGHNA and YNFKEQ. The V gene lost 1 base and the J gene lost 0 bases, with 6 bases spanning the gap. The CDR3 contains 15 residues. The CDR3 DNA follows: TGTGCCAGCAGCCAAGTGTCCACGAACACCGGGGAGCTGTTTTTT. Translation: CASSQVSTNTGELFF.

The V gene is TRBV4-2, the J gene TRBJ2-1; 7 nucleotides line up with TRBD2. V dropped 1 base and J dropped 0; count of bases not matched to a gene: 0. Per germline, CDR1 LGHNA and CDR2 YNFKEQ. The CDR3 sequence is 15 residues long. CDR3: CASSQASGSYNEQFF. CDR3 in DNA: TGTGCCAGCAGCCAAGCTAGCGGCTCCTACAATGAGCAGTTCTTC.